Each of the 15 T cell receptor beta chains below was sequenced from the same sample in a study of T cells in localized non-small cell lung cancer. This table comes from immunoSEQ multiplex PCR, and its TCRdb copy is limited to in-frame clones, with some not included. The table shows some 64,000 clones, with roughly 79% occurring only once. Sequences were derived from PBMCs, sampled before any cancer treatment. The source of these receptors is a man aged 40 to 75 with stage II lung adenocarcinoma.

The chain links TRBV7-2 to TRBJ2-3; D is ambiguous. This CDR3 is 14 amino acids long. The V end lost 1 base, the J end lost 2 bases, and 7 bases lay between the germline ends. CDR1 is SGHTA and CDR2 is FQGNSA in the germline V gene. The CDR3 spells CASSLDQATDTQYF. CDR3 bases: TGTGCCAGCAGCTTAGATCAAGCCACAGATACGCAGTATTTT.

This chain connects TRBV2 to TRBJ1-2, with D possibly matching TRBD1 (6 bases). Looked up from germline, CDR1 is SNHLY and CDR2 is FYNNEI. The CDR3 extends over 15 amino acids. Trimming left V 6 bases short and J 7 bases short, with 21 bases between. As DNA, the CDR3 is TGTGCCAGCAGCGGCGGGGTGCAGGGGAGAGGTGGCTACACCTTC. Translation: CASSGGVQGRGGYTF.

DNA of the CDR3: TGTGCCAGCAGCGCCCCGGGACAGGGGGCTGGGGGCAATCAGCCCCAGCATTTT. It is translated as CASSAPGQGAGGNQPQHF. The chain links TRBV5-8 to TRBJ1-5; TRBD1 agrees at 12 bases. The CDR3 is made up of 18 amino acids. Germline-derived CDR1 and CDR2 are SGHTS and YDEGEE. V lost 4 bases, J lost 2 bases, and 10 bases stayed unmatched.

The chain combines TRBV6-5 with TRBJ1-3, with D maybe TRBD1 (5 bases). The CDR3 has 13 amino acids. CDR1 is MNHEY and CDR2 is SVGAGI in the germline V gene. V gave up 7 bases and J gave up 0 bases, with 7 bases separating them. DNA for the CDR3: TGTGCCAGCACCGACAGCTCTGGAAACACCATATATTTT. This encodes CASTDSSGNTIYF.

V and J are TRBV27 and TRBJ1-5, with a possible D match to TRBD1 (5 bases). The CDR3 spans 14 residues. Trimming took 4 bases from V and 3 from J, leaving 10 bases between them. Germline CDR1 reads MNHEY; CDR2 reads SMNVEV (reference sequence). The CDR3 nucleotides read TGTGCCAGCAGTTCAGGGTGGGACAATCAGCCCCAGCATTTT. As protein: CASSSGWDNQPQHF.

This chain uses TRBV9 with TRBJ1-5; D not certain. Trimming cost V 0 bases and J 9 bases, with 10 bases left between them. Looked up from germline, CDR1 is SGDLS and CDR2 is YYNGEE. The CDR3 runs 13 residues. In DNA, the CDR3 is TGTGCCAGCAGCGTAGGGGCCTGGGGGCCCCAGCATTTT. Its translation: CASSVGAWGPQHF.

This clone was detected only once. The CDR3 protein is CAISEGLAGTGELFF. The CDR3 coding sequence is TGTGCCATCAGTGAAGGGCTAGCGGGTACCGGGGAGCTGTTTTTT. J is TRBJ2-2 and V is TRBV10-3; 8 positions match TRBD2. The CDR3 has 15 amino acids. Germline values: CDR1 ENHRY, CDR2 SYGVKD. Trimming took 3 bases from V and 5 from J; bases not matched to a gene: 5.

Here the CDR3 reads CSAGDTETQYF. CDR3 in DNA: TGCAGTGCGGGGGACACAGAGACCCAGTACTTC. V gene TRBV20-1 combines with J gene TRBJ2-5; D is possibly TRBD1 (6 bases). CDR3 size: 11 residues. V was cut by 6 bases and J by 4 bases, with 9 bases left in between. CDR1 DFQATT and CDR2 SNEGSKA come from the germline V gene (reference sequence).

The chain employs TRBV12-5 and TRBJ2-5; weak D call: TRBD2 (6 bases). This CDR3 contains 15 residues. V was cut by 5 bases and J by 5 bases, with 18 bases left in between. CDR1 is LGHNT and CDR2 is FRNRAP in the germline V gene. CDR3 protein: CASGLGTLGLETQYF. CDR3 sequence (DNA): TGTGCTAGTGGTCTCGGGACTTTGGGTCTGGAGACCCAGTACTTC.

The chain is built from TRBV5-4 and TRBJ2-1; 12 nucleotides match TRBD2. The CDR3 is made up of 15 amino acids. The germline V gene encodes CDR1 SGHNT and CDR2 YYREEE (reference sequence). With 4 bases clipped from V and 3 bases from J, the junction kept 2 bases outside the gene matches. This CDR3 reads CASSGTSGHYNEQFF. In DNA, the CDR3 is TGTGCCAGCAGCGGGACTAGCGGGCACTACAATGAGCAGTTCTTC.

The chain combines TRBV13 with TRBJ2-5; 9 positions match TRBD1. Trimming at V came to 5 bases and at J to 7 bases, leaving 5 bases not matched to a gene. The CDR3 is 13 amino acids. Germline V gives CDR1 PRHDT, CDR2 FYEKMQ (reference sequence). This chain's CDR3 is CASSLRQGGTQYF. The CDR3 DNA reads TGTGCCAGCAGCCTAAGACAGGGGGGGACCCAGTACTTC.

This clone has only a few counts. V is TRBV6-5 and J is TRBJ2-7; 10 bases match TRBD2. The CDR3 extends over 15 amino acids. J lost 6 bases, V lost 5 bases, and 10 bases had no gene match. Germline V gene data show CDR1 as MNHEY and CDR2 as SVGAGI. CDR3 protein: CASSQLAGAEGEQYF. The CDR3 DNA is TGTGCCAGCAGTCAGCTAGCGGGAGCGGAGGGCGAGCAGTACTTC.

By sample fraction, this clone is medium-sized (0.01 to 0.1%). This chain connects TRBV2 to TRBJ2-7; D may be TRBD1 (6 bases). The CDR3 runs to 12 residues. Trimming shortened V by 7 bases and J by 4 bases, and 11 bases separated the two germline ends. Germline V gene lookup returns CDR1 SNHLY and CDR2 FYNNEI. As DNA, the CDR3 is TGTGCCAGCAACGACAGGAGGTACGAGCAGTACTTC. Residues: CASNDRRYEQYF.

The chain combines TRBV7-9 with TRBJ2-1; the D call may be TRBD1 or TRBD2 (5 bases each). Trimming left V 2 bases short and J 6 bases short, with 8 bases between. This CDR3 contains 13 residues. CDR1 and CDR2 from the germline V gene are SEHNR and FQNEAQ (reference sequence). CDR3 in amino acids: CASSLPGSNEQFF. The CDR3 coding sequence is TGTGCCAGCAGCTTACCAGGGAGCAATGAGCAGTTCTTC.

The gene calls are TRBV19 and TRBJ1-2; possible D gene TRBD1, 5 bases. V lost 6 bases and J lost 0, with 14 bases in between. CDR1 and CDR2 from the germline V gene are LNHDA and SQIVND (reference sequence). CDR3 size: 15 residues. DNA of the CDR3: TGTGCCAGTAGCCGAGACAGACCCTCTAACTATGGCTACACCTTC. Translation: CASSRDRPSNYGYTF. Looking up the rest from reference TRBV19 and TRBJ1-2 gives the full variable domain: DGGITQSPKYLFRKEGQNVTLSCEQNLNHDAMYWYRQDPGQGLRLIYYSQIVNDFQKGDIAEGYSVSREKKESFPLTVTSAQKNPTAFYLCASSRDRPSNYGYTFGSGTRLTVV.